This TCR beta chain comes out of a study of T cells in Graves' hyperthyroidism and ophthalmopathy. CDR3 length equals 18 residues. Trimming at V came to 0 bases and at J to 7 bases, leaving 18 bases not matched to a gene. CDR1 and CDR2 from the germline V gene are SGDLS and YYNGEE. TCR beta CDR3 region amplification was performed from RNA transcripts. First-round RT-PCR with HTBI primers amplified the TCR CDR3 region. TCRdb itself ran the multiplex PCR reads through MiXCR, one entry per CDR3 protein. The sample shows under 300,000 distinct CDR3 sequences, over 12% of them seen only once. Sequenced material: blood. The receptor comes from a woman aged 45-65 years with Graves' hyperthyroidism that later progressed to Graves' ophthalmopathy. The chain employs TRBV9 and TRBJ1-2; the match to TRBD1 covers 7 bases. The CDR3 region has the DNA TGTGCCAGCAGCGTAGCTCCGGGGACAGCCGGATTGGTTCGTGGCTACACCTTC. It codes for CASSVAPGTAGLVRGYTF.